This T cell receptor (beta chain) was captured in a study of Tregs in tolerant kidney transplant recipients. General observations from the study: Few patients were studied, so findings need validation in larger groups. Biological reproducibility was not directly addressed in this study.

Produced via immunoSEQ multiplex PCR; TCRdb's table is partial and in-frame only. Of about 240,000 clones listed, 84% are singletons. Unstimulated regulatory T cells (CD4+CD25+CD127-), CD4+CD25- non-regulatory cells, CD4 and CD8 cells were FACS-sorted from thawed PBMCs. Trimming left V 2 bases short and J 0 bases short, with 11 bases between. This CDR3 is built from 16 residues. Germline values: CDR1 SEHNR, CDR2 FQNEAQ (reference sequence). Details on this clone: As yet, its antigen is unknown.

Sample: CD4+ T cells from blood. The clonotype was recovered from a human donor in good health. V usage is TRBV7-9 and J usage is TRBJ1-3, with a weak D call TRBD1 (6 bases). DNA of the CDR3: TGTGCCAGCAGCTTACGGGGGGCAAGCTCTGGAAACACCATATATTTT. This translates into CASSLRGASSGNTIYF.